These T cell receptor beta chains were read from a single sample in a study of CD4 T cells in relation to SARS-CoV-2 and coronaviruses. The data were produced by immunoSEQ multiplex PCR, yet TCRdb's version contains in-frame clones alone and is incomplete. Here the sample spans 15,000 to 20,000 clones, roughly 80% being singletons. No antigen has been assigned to these receptors. Material for sequencing was CD4+ T cells from PBMCs, cultured in vitro. All receptors derive from a human donor in good health. Each CDR3 is given with its conserved first and last residue. D genes are given only for firm matches. Part of the rows lack a size; the others show once, few, many or a class for expanded clones.

14	TRBV27	TRBJ1-2	NA	NA	CASSPWEGNYGYTF	TGTGCCAGCAGCCCATGGGAGGGGAACTATGGCTACACCTTC
12	TRBV20-1	TRBJ1-2	NA	once	CSASPGTNGYTF	TGCAGTGCTAGTCCGGGAACGAATGGCTACACCTTC
14	TRBV2	TRBJ1-1	TRBD1	few	CASQKTGYVTEAFF	TGTGCCAGCCAGAAGACAGGGTATGTGACTGAAGCTTTCTTT
11	TRBV19	TRBJ1-1	NA	few	CASSIQGGAFF	TGTGCCAGTAGTATACAGGGAGGAGCTTTCTTT
13	TRBV11-2	TRBJ2-3	NA	NA	CASSLAYTDTQYF	TGTGCCAGCAGCTTAGCTTACACAGATACGCAGTATTTT
13	TRBV30	TRBJ1-5	NA	NA	CAWADLENQPQHF	TGTGCCTGGGCGGATCTAGAAAATCAGCCCCAGCATTTT
15	TRBV28	TRBJ2-1	NA	once	CASRELESSYNEQFF	TGTGCCAGCAGGGAACTAGAGAGCTCCTACAATGAGCAGTTCTTC
15	TRBV3-1/TRBV3-2	TRBJ2-1	TRBD2	NA	CASSQTSGSNNEQFF	TGTGCCAGCAGCCAAACTAGCGGGAGCAACAATGAGCAGTTCTTC
17	TRBV5-1	TRBJ2-2	TRBD1	NA	CASSRARQGTNTGELFF	TGCGCCAGCAGCAGAGCAAGACAGGGGACCAACACCGGGGAGCTGTTTTTT
13	TRBV5-1	TRBJ2-7	NA	NA	CASSLSAAYEQYF	TGCGCCAGCAGCTTATCGGCCGCCTACGAGCAGTACTTC
13	TRBV3-1/TRBV3-2	TRBJ2-7	NA	once	CASSHPQGYEQYF	TGTGCCAGCAGCCATCCCCAGGGCTACGAGCAGTACTTC
12	TRBV5-6	TRBJ1-2	NA	few	CASSVDQRGYTF	TGTGCCAGCAGCGTGGATCAGCGTGGCTACACCTTC
13	TRBV29-1	TRBJ1-5	NA	NA	CSVELGSNQPQHF	TGCAGCGTTGAATTGGGAAGCAATCAGCCCCAGCATTTT
15	TRBV30	TRBJ1-2	NA	few	CAWSRGREVNYGYTF	TGTGCCTGGAGTAGGGGCAGGGAAGTGAACTATGGCTACACCTTC
14	TRBV9	TRBJ2-2	NA	NA	CASSVRVNTGELFF	TGTGCCAGCAGCGTACGGGTAAACACCGGGGAGCTGTTTTTT
18	TRBV11-3	TRBJ2-1	TRBD2	NA	CASSLIGGEREIDNEQFF	TGTGCCAGCAGCTTAATTGGGGGCGAGCGGGAGATCGACAATGAGCAGTTCTTC
15	TRBV19	TRBJ1-2	TRBD1	NA	CASTERQGRTYGYTF	TGTGCCAGTACGGAAAGACAGGGACGAACCTATGGCTACACCTTC
18	TRBV5-1	TRBJ2-5	TRBD2	NA	CASSLTGGLAGGFETQYF	TGCGCCAGCAGCTTGACCGGAGGACTAGCGGGAGGGTTTGAGACCCAGTACTTC
14	TRBV19	TRBJ1-1	NA	few	CASSIDRGNTEAFF	TGTGCCAGTAGTATAGATCGTGGGAACACTGAAGCTTTCTTT
11	TRBV20-1	TRBJ2-3	NA	NA	CSAASADTQYF	TGCAGTGCTGCTAGCGCAGATACGCAGTATTTT
13	TRBV6-1	TRBJ2-7	NA	NA	CASSESLFSEQYF	TGTGCCAGCAGTGAAAGCCTTTTTAGCGAGCAGTACTTC
15	TRBV9	TRBJ2-1	TRBD1	once	CASSVSGQGYNEQFF	TGTGCCAGCAGCGTTTCGGGACAGGGCTACAATGAGCAGTTCTTC